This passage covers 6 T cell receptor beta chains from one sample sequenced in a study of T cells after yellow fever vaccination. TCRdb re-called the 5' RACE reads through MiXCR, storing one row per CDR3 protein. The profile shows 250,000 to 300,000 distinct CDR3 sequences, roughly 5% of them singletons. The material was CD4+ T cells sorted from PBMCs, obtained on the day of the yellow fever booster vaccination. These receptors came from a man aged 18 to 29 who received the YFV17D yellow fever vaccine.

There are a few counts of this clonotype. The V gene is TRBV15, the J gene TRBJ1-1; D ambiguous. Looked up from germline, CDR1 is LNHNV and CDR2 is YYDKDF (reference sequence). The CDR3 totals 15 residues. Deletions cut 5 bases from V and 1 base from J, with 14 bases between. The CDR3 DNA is TGTGCCACCAGCCCCATCCAGCGGGGGAACACTGAAGCTTTCTTT. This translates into CATSPIQRGNTEAFF. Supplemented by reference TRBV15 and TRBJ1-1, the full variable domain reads DAMVIQNPRYQVTQFGKPVTLSCSQTLNHNVMYWYQQKSSQAPKLLFHYYDKDFNNEADTPDNFQSRRPNTSFCFLDIRSPGLGDTAMYLCATSPIQRGNTEAFFGQGTRLTVV.

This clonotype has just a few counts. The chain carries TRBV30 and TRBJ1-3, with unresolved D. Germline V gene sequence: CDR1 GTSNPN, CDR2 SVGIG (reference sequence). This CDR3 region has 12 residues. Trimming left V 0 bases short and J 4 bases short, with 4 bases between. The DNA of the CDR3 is TGTGCCTGGAGTGTCGGGGGAAACACCATATATTTT. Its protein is CAWSVGGNTIYF.

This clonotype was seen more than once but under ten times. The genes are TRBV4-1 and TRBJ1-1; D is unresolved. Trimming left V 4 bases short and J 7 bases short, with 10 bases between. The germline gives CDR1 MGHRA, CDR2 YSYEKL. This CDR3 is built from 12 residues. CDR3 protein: CASSPLVGEAFF. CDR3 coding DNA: TGCGCCAGCAGCCCACTTGTGGGTGAAGCTTTCTTT.

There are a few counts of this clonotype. The DNA for the CDR3 is TGCAGTGCTAGGGGGACAGGGGGTCGTGAGGAAGCTTTCTTT. Its protein is CSARGTGGREEAFF. The chain has TRBV20-1 and TRBJ1-1; TRBD1 matches 11 bases. Germline CDR1 is DFQATT and CDR2 is SNEGSKA (reference sequence). V shed 3 bases, J shed 8 bases, and the junction held 8 bases outside the gene matches. This CDR3 comprises 14 residues.

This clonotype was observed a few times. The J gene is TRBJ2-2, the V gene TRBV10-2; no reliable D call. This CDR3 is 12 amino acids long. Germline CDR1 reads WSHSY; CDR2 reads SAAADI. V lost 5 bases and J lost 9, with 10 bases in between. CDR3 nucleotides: TGCGCCAGCAGTCTCGTTTACAGGGAGCTGTTTTTT. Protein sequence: CASSLVYRELFF.

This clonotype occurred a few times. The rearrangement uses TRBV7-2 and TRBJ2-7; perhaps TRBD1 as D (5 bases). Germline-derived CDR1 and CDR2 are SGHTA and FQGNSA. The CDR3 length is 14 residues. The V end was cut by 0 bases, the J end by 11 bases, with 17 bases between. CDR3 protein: CASSLATRAGLKYF. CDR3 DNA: TGTGCCAGCAGCTTAGCGACTCGGGCAGGGTTAAAGTACTTC. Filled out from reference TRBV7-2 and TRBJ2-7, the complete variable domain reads GAGVSQSPSNKVTEKGKDVELRCDPISGHTALYWYRQSLGQGLEFLIYFQGNSAPDKSGLPSDRFSAERTGGSVSTLTIQRTQQEDSAVYLCASSLATRAGLKYFGPGTRLTVT.